The clone carrying this T cell receptor beta chain turned up a few times. Measured with immunoSEQ multiplex PCR; TCRdb has only the in-frame clones, and not every one. The table shows about 140,000 clones, with approximately 83% occurring only once. The data belong to a study of blood T cell repertoires in COVID-19. Study as a whole: Sources were T cells, B-cell-depleted T cells, or PBMCs; the material itself was cDNA or gDNA.

CDR1 SGHAT and CDR2 FQNNGV come from the germline V gene. Trimming pared 0 bases from V and 3 bases from J, leaving 6 bases between. This CDR3 has 13 amino acids. The chain joins TRBV11-2 to TRBJ2-7, with unresolved D. The sample was peripheral blood. This TCR was sampled from a human donor in a cohort sampled during active COVID-19. The CDR3 DNA reads TGTGCCAGCAGCTTAGATTCGTTCTACGAGCAGTACTTC. Protein product: CASSLDSFYEQYF.